The present TCR beta chain was sequenced within a study of cytomegalovirus exposure and HLA in healthy donors. The CDR3 spans 15 residues. CDR1 MNHEY and CDR2 SVGAGI come from the germline V gene. V shed 6 bases and J 3 bases; nucleotides not matched to a gene: 8. The table came from immunoSEQ multiplex PCR; TCRdb's copy has only in-frame clones and leaves some out. This sample has 200,000 to 250,000 clones, with over 80% found just once. The chain carries TRBV6-5 and TRBJ1-2, with 9 bases that match TRBD1. The TCR was taken from a woman in her twenties or thirties in good health and CMV-seropositive. The sample taken for sequencing was PBMCs. The CDR3 DNA is TGTGCCAGCAGACCATGGGACAGGGCCGACTATGGCTACACCTTC. Encoded protein: CASRPWDRADYGYTF.